This TCR beta chain comes out of a study of cytomegalovirus exposure and HLA in healthy donors. Findings and caveats of the study: Indistinguishable V segments, including TRBV6-2 and TRBV6-3, were excluded. Three CMV-associated chains proved CMV antigen-specific in vitro. In a later analysis, donors in an Asian-associated ancestry cluster reportedly had fewer N-insertions in productive TCRs than the cohort mean.

PCR used 60 Vbeta primers and 13 Jbeta primers. Sequencing used immunoSEQ multiplex PCR; TCRdb keeps in-frame clones, though not all of them. This sample has approximately 150,000 clones, with just under 65% found just once. Germline-derived CDR1 and CDR2 are MNHEY and SMNVEV (reference sequence). There are 16 residues in the CDR3. Trimming took off 6 bases at V and 0 bases at J, with 15 bases between the two ends. Points on this clone: The antigen is undetermined.

The V and J genes are TRBV27 and TRBJ2-1; D possibly corresponds to TRBD2 (5 bases). The source material was PBMCs. This TCR derives from a woman in her fifties or sixties in good health and CMV-seropositive. CDR3 region: CASRIRGWSSYNEQFF. As DNA, the CDR3 is TGTGCCAGCAGAATCCGGGGTTGGAGCTCCTACAATGAGCAGTTCTTC.